Below are 28 T cell receptor beta chains sequenced from a single sample in a study of T cells expressing NK-cell markers. From the 5' RACE reads, TCRdb lists one entry per CDR3 protein and no DNA. In all, the sample yields some 410,000 distinct CDR3 sequences. Sequencing was done on a sample of blood T cells: a sorted CD56 or NKG2C T cell subset, CD4+ or CD8+ T cells, or bulk PBMC T cells (not recorded which). These receptors came from a woman between 18 and 70 years old in good health.

This rearrangement joins TRBV4-3 to TRBJ2-1. CDR3 size: 14 residues. CDR1 is LGHNA, CDR2 YSLEER, per germline. This CDR3 is CASSQGIESFGQFF.

CDR3 sequence reads: CASRHTGAGANVLTF. V usage is TRBV25-1 and J usage is TRBJ2-6; TCRdb returns TRBD1, unconfirmable since there is no DNA. The CDR3 is made up of 15 amino acids. The germline V gene encodes CDR1 MGHDK and CDR2 SYGVNS.

The chain couples TRBV7-2 to TRBJ1-2. CDR3 size: 14 residues. Germline CDR1 and CDR2: SGHTA and FQGNSA. CDR3: CASSLGPPDGGYTF.

V is TRBV30 and J is TRBJ2-1; lacking DNA, the TRBD1 call made by TCRdb goes unchecked. The CDR3 runs 14 residues. Looked up from germline, CDR1 is GTSNPN and CDR2 is SVGIG (reference sequence). CDR3 sequence: CAWNTGTTYNEQFF.

The V and J genes are TRBV12-3 or TRBV12-4 and TRBJ2-3; the D call of TRBD2 rests on TCRdb alone, since no DNA is present to check it. The length of the CDR3 is 14 residues. The CDR3 sequence is CASRHLAGTDTQYF.

The chain's CDR3 is CASRAPQEFRTEAFF. The V call is TRBV19, the J call TRBJ1-1; TCRdb's D call of TRBD1 is untestable without DNA. This CDR3 comprises 15 residues. Germline V lookup: CDR1 LNHDA, CDR2 SQIVND (reference sequence).

CDR3 sequence reads: CSAREGSYNEQFF. The V gene is TRBV20-1, the J gene TRBJ2-1. This CDR3 has 13 residues. The germline gives CDR1 DFQATT, CDR2 SNEGSKA (reference sequence).

The chain has TRBV27 and TRBJ1-2; TCRdb selects TRBD1, and the lack of DNA leaves this call unchecked. The CDR3 extends over 15 amino acids. CDR1 and CDR2 (germline): MNHEY, SMNVEV (reference sequence). The CDR3 reads CASRPPGGPNYGYTF.

The rearrangement uses TRBV29-1 and TRBJ2-3. The CDR3 is 11 residues long. Germline V gene sequence: CDR1 SQVTM, CDR2 ANQGSEA. CDR3 loop: CSVRDTNTQYF.

The genes are TRBV4-1 and TRBJ2-1; there is no DNA to check the TCRdb D call of TRBD1. The CDR3 is 13 residues long. Germline V gene sequence: CDR1 MGHRA, CDR2 YSYEKL. The CDR3 spells CASSQNPGNEQFF.

The chain couples TRBV12-3 or TRBV12-4 to TRBJ1-6; TCRdb lists TRBD1, though no DNA is available to test this call. This CDR3 contains 13 residues. The CDR3 spells CASSGQVDSPLHF.

The genes are TRBV7-9 and TRBJ2-5; TCRdb names TRBD1, which stays unverified in the absence of DNA. Germline CDR1 SEHNR, CDR2 FQNEAQ (reference sequence). This CDR3 spans 13 amino acids. CDR3 amino acids: CASSLQPGGTQYF.

The CDR3 loop is CASSPLAGTRDTQYF. The rearrangement uses TRBV12-3 or TRBV12-4 and TRBJ2-3; the TCRdb call, TRBD2, lacks DNA for checking. The CDR3 totals 15 residues.

The chain has TRBV6-2 or TRBV6-3 and TRBJ2-2; TCRdb's D call of TRBD1 is untestable without DNA. The CDR3 is 15 amino acids. CDR1 is MNHEY, CDR2 SVGEGT, per germline. The CDR3 loop reads CASSYTGSDTGELFF.

The chain is built from TRBV6-1 and TRBJ2-7; the TCRdb D gene call, TRBD2, has no DNA to confirm it. Germline lookup yields CDR1 MNHNS and CDR2 SASEGT. The CDR3 sequence is 14 residues long. The CDR3 loop is CASSRGSGSYEQYF.

This chain connects TRBV28 to TRBJ2-7; without DNA, the TCRdb call of TRBD1 cannot be checked. The germline V gene encodes CDR1 MDHEN and CDR2 SYDVKM. The CDR3 extends over 15 amino acids. The CDR3 loop reads CASSPPDRGSYEQYF.

This chain links TRBV6-4 with TRBJ1-1. This CDR3 contains 13 residues. Germline CDR1 reads MRHNA; CDR2 reads SNTAGT. The CDR3 here is CASMKGPNTEAFF.

The chain has TRBV14 and TRBJ1-6. This CDR3 region has 13 residues. Germline V gene sequence: CDR1 SGHDN, CDR2 FVKESK. CDR3 sequence reads: CASSPVSGSPLHF.

V is TRBV24-1 and J is TRBJ2-1. CDR1 KGHDR and CDR2 SFDVKD come from the germline V gene. This CDR3 has 15 residues. The CDR3 sequence: CATSDTGISYNEQFF.

The chain is built from TRBV7-9 and TRBJ2-1; TCRdb reports TRBD2, a call that lacks DNA to check it against. The CDR3 sequence is 14 residues long. Germline CDR1 and CDR2: SEHNR and FQNEAQ (reference sequence). Here the CDR3 reads CASSLLGGPDEQFF.

The chain joins TRBV4-1 to TRBJ2-1; absent DNA, TCRdb's TRBD2 call cannot be checked. Germline V CDR1 and CDR2: MGHRA, YSYEKL. CDR3 size: 18 residues. CDR3 loop: CASSPRGLGQSSYNEQFF.

The rearrangement uses TRBV4-3 and TRBJ1-4; TCRdb reports TRBD1, a call that lacks DNA to check it against. Per germline, CDR1 LGHNA and CDR2 YSLEER. The CDR3 covers 16 residues. The CDR3 loop is CASSQEIGTLNEKLFF.

The rearrangement joins TRBV7-2 to TRBJ2-3; without DNA, the TCRdb call of TRBD1 cannot be checked. The CDR3 loop spans 17 amino acids. Germline values: CDR1 SGHTA, CDR2 FQGNSA. The CDR3 protein is CASSFTPGQASTDTQYF. The full variable domain, completed using reference TRBV7-2 and TRBJ2-3, is GAGVSQSPSNKVTEKGKDVELRCDPISGHTALYWYRQSLGQGLEFLIYFQGNSAPDKSGLPSDRFSAERTGGSVSTLTIQRTQQEDSAVYLCASSFTPGQASTDTQYFGPGTRLTVL.

V gene TRBV5-1 combines with J gene TRBJ1-5. This CDR3 region has 14 residues. CDR1 SGHRS and CDR2 YFSETQ come from the germline V gene. Here the CDR3 reads CASSPSSGDQPQHF.

This rearrangement joins TRBV6-2 or TRBV6-3 to TRBJ2-7; TCRdb's assignment of TRBD1 cannot be checked, as there is no DNA. CDR1 is MNHEY and CDR2 is SVGEGT in the germline V gene. The CDR3 length is 16 residues. CDR3 sequence reads: CASRTVQGATSYEQYF.

The chain joins TRBV6-1 to TRBJ1-3. This CDR3 region has 16 residues. The V gene's germline CDR1 is MNHNS and CDR2 SASEGT. CDR3 loop: CASSQNAGSSGNTIYF.

The chain has TRBV10-3 and TRBJ2-2; TCRdb calls TRBD2, which cannot be checked without DNA. Germline V CDR1 and CDR2: ENHRY, SYGVKD. This CDR3 is 16 amino acids long. The CDR3 reads CAITSMTSGGTGELFF.

V usage is TRBV9 and J usage is TRBJ2-1; TCRdb outputs TRBD2, but without DNA this stays unchecked. CDR1 SGDLS and CDR2 YYNGEE come from the germline V gene. This CDR3 comprises 14 residues. The CDR3 is CASSKQSLVPEQFF.